These 15 T cell receptor beta chains share one sample of origin, sequenced in a study of OX40 agonist ivuxolimab in advanced cancers. Here immunoSEQ multiplex PCR was the method, and the copy in TCRdb shows in-frame clones only, minus some. The data hold 26,000 or so clones, with about nine tenths observed a single time. This specimen was CD4+ or CD8+ T cells sorted from blood, taken in a trial of the OX40 agonist ivuxolimab. These receptors were collected from an adult with an advanced solid tumor such as melanoma, head and neck, liver or kidney cancer.

The chain recombines TRBV19 with TRBJ2-2, with D possibly matching TRBD2 (6 bases). In germline, CDR1 is LNHDA, CDR2 SQIVND (reference sequence). Trimming removed 6 bases from V and 1 base from J, with 12 bases in between. This CDR3 contains 15 residues. CDR3 DNA: TGTGCCAGTAGGCGGGCTAGCGTGAACACCGGGGAGCTGTTTTTT. Translated, it gives CASRRASVNTGELFF.

The V gene is TRBV7-3, the J gene TRBJ2-3, with no clear D. The CDR3 covers 13 residues. Germline V lookup: CDR1 SGHTA, CDR2 FQGTGA. Trimming took off 4 bases at V and 2 bases at J, with 7 bases between the two ends. CDR3 sequence: CASSSDSTDTQYF. In DNA, the CDR3 is TGTGCCAGCAGCTCCGATTCCACAGATACGCAGTATTTT.

The gene calls are TRBV28 and TRBJ2-1; D gene ambiguous. Germline assignment: CDR1 MDHEN and CDR2 SYDVKM. The CDR3 contains 12 residues. Trimming took 5 bases from V and 4 from J, leaving 6 bases between them. The CDR3 DNA reads as TGTGCCAGCAGTAAACAGTACAATGAGCAGTTCTTC. Translation: CASSKQYNEQFF. The variable domain in full, completed from reference TRBV28 and TRBJ2-1, reads DVKVTQSSRYLVKRTGEKVFLECVQDMDHENMFWYRQDPGLGLRLIYFSYDVKMKEKGDIPEGYSVSREKKERFSLILESASTNQTSMYLCASSKQYNEQFFGPGTRLTVL.

This chain joins TRBV11-2 and TRBJ2-7; perhaps D is TRBD1 or TRBD2 (5 bases each). CDR1 SGHAT and CDR2 FQNNGV come from the germline V gene. CDR3 size: 15 residues. Trimming shortened V by 1 base and J by 0 bases, and 10 bases separated the two germline ends. CDR3 loop: CASSLGDPSSYEQYF. The CDR3 DNA is TGTGCCAGCAGCTTAGGGGACCCTAGCTCCTACGAGCAGTACTTC.

The chain has TRBV7-9 and TRBJ2-3, with 10 bases aligning to TRBD2. The CDR3 has 18 amino acids. CDR1 is SEHNR and CDR2 is FQNEAQ in the germline V gene (reference sequence). V trimming: 0 bases; J trimming: 6 bases; junction bases outside the gene matches: 12. The CDR3 DNA reads TGTGCCAGCAGCTTAGCGCTGGGAGCGGGGGGGCCGAGGGATACGCAGTATTTT. Amino acids: CASSLALGAGGPRDTQYF.

This clone occurred a few times. The rearrangement links TRBV7-9 to TRBJ1-3; tentatively, D is TRBD1 (5 bases). The CDR3 length is 16 residues. The germline CDR1 and CDR2 sequences are SEHNR and FQNEAQ (reference sequence). V was cut by 1 base and J by 2 bases, with 12 bases left in between. CDR3 region: CASSLGRGGTGNTIYF. The CDR3 DNA follows: TGTGCCAGCAGCTTAGGGAGGGGAGGTACTGGAAACACCATATATTTT. Based on the CDR3 plus reference TRBV7-9 and TRBJ1-3, the full variable domain is DTGVSQNPRHKITKRGQNVTFRCDPISEHNRLYWYRQTLGQGPEFLTYFQNEAQLEKSRLLSDRFSAERPKGSFSTLEIQRTEQGDSAMYLCASSLGRGGTGNTIYFGEGSWLTVV.

This sequence joins TRBV7-9 and TRBJ2-7, with D uncertain. V lost 5 bases, J lost 0 bases, and 17 bases lay in between. The germline V gene has CDR1 SEHNR and CDR2 FQNEAQ (reference sequence). The CDR3 is made up of 16 amino acids. Here the CDR3 DNA reads TGTGCCAGCAGCCCGAACCCGGGCTCCAGCTCCTACGAGCAGTACTTC. It encodes CASSPNPGSSSYEQYF.

The chain has TRBV7-6 and TRBJ2-1, with a weak D call TRBD1 (6 bases). The V gene's germline CDR1 is SGHVS and CDR2 FNYEAQ. The length of the CDR3 is 15 residues. V lost 4 bases to trimming and J lost 0 bases, with 10 bases between them. CDR3 protein: CASSSGARSYNEQFF. In DNA form, the CDR3 reads TGTGCCAGCAGCTCAGGGGCACGCTCCTACAATGAGCAGTTCTTC.

The genes are TRBV5-6 and TRBJ2-1; D not certain. Between the trimmed V and J ends, which lost 2 bases and 5 bases, there was a span of 8 bases. This CDR3 region has 13 residues. Per the germline V gene, CDR1 is SGHDT and CDR2 is YYEEEE. CDR3 in DNA: TGTGCCAGCAGCTTAATGGTGCACAATGAGCAGTTCTTC. The encoded protein is CASSLMVHNEQFF.

This clone has just one count. The rearrangement links TRBV11-2 to TRBJ2-3; the match to TRBD2 covers 13 bases. Per the germline V gene, CDR1 is SGHAT and CDR2 is FQNNGV. Trimming at V came to 5 bases and at J to 5 bases, leaving 10 bases not matched to a gene. The length of the CDR3 is 17 residues. The CDR3 region has the DNA TGTGCCAGCAGCGCCGGGACTAGCGGGACGTTTGGAGATACGCAGTATTTT. It encodes CASSAGTSGTFGDTQYF.

This clone turned up a few times. The chain recombines TRBV27 with TRBJ2-3; D is unclear. The CDR3 has 14 amino acids. Germline-derived CDR1 and CDR2 are MNHEY and SMNVEV (reference sequence). V dropped 10 bases and J dropped 0 bases, with 14 bases sitting between them. In DNA, the CDR3 is TGTGCCACCTCCGCCTGGGGAAGCACAGATACGCAGTATTTT. Amino acid sequence: CATSAWGSTDTQYF.

The chain employs TRBV19 and TRBJ1-5; a weak D match, TRBD1 (5 bases). This CDR3 is 15 amino acids long. Germline V gives CDR1 LNHDA, CDR2 SQIVND (reference sequence). The V gene lost 10 bases and the J gene lost 0 bases, with 16 bases spanning the gap. The chain's CDR3 is CATREGSYSNQPQHF. The CDR3 bases are TGTGCCACCCGAGAGGGGAGCTATAGCAATCAGCCCCAGCATTTT.

The chain recombines TRBV15 with TRBJ1-2; tentatively, D is TRBD1 (5 bases). Germline CDR1 is LNHNV and CDR2 is YYDKDF (reference sequence). The CDR3 is 16 residues long. V was cut by 1 base and J by 4 bases, with 16 bases left in between. This CDR3 is CATSRGQTSVGYGYTF. The CDR3 nucleotides are TGTGCCACCAGCAGAGGACAGACCTCAGTAGGCTATGGCTACACCTTC.

The V call is TRBV7-9, the J call TRBJ2-3, with D maybe TRBD1 (6 bases). Germline values: CDR1 SEHNR, CDR2 FQNEAQ (reference sequence). The CDR3 covers 11 residues. Trimming removed 7 bases from V and 7 bases from J, with 9 bases in between. The CDR3 DNA reads as TGTGCCAGCACCCAGGGGTATACGCAGTATTTT. Translation: CASTQGYTQYF.

This clone occurred a few times. The chain couples TRBV13 to TRBJ2-1; 7 positions match TRBD1. The germline V gene has CDR1 PRHDT and CDR2 FYEKMQ (reference sequence). The CDR3 extends over 14 amino acids. V lost 2 bases and J lost 8; bases outside the gene matches: 6. In DNA form, the CDR3 reads TGTGCCAGCAGCTTACGGACAGGTTGGGATGAGCAGTTCTTC. Translating gives CASSLRTGWDEQFF.